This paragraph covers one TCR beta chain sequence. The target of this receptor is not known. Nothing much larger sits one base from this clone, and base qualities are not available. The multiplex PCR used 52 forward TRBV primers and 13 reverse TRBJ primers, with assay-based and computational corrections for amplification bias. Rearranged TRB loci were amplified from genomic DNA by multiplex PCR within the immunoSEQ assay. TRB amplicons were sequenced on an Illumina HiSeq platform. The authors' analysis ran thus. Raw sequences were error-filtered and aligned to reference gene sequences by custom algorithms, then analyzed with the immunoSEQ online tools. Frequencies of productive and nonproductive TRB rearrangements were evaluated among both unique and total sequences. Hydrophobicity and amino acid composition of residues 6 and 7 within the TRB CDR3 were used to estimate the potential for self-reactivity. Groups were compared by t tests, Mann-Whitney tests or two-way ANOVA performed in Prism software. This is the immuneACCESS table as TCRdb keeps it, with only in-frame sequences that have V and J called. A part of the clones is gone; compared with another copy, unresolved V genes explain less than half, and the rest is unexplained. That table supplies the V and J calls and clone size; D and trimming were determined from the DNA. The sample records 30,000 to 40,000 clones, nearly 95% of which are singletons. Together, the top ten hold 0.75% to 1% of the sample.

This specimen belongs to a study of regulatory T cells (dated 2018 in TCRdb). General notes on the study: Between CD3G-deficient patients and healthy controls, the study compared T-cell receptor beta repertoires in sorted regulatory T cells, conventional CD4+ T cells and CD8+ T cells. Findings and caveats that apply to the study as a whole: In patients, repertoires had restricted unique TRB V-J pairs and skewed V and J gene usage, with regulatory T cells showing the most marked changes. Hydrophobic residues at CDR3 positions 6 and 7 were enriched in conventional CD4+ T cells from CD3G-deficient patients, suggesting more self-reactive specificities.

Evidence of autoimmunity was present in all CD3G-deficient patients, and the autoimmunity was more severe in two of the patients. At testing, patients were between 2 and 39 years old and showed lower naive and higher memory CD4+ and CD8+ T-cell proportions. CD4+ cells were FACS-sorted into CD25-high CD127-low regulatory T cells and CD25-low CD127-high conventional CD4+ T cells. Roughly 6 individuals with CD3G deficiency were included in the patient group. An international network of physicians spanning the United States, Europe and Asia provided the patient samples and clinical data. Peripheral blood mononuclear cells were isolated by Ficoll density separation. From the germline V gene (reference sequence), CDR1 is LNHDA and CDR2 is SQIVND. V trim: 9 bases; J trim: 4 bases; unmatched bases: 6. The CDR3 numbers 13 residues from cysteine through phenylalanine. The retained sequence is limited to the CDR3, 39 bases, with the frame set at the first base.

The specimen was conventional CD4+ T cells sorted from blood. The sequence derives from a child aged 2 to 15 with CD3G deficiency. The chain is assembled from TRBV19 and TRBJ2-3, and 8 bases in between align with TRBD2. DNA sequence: TGTGCCAGCCGCGCGGGAGGCTCAGATACGCAGTATTTT. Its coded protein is CASRAGGSDTQYF.